Listed here are 8 T cell receptor beta chains from one sample, sequenced in a study of blood T cell repertoires in COVID-19. Repertoires were generated with immunoSEQ multiplex PCR, while TCRdb's copy carries only in-frame clones and drops some. This sample carries approximately 100,000 clones, approximately 90% of them seen once, and the ten largest clones take 0.85% to 1%. Sequencing input: peripheral blood. These receptors were collected from a man aged 55 to 69 with acute or convalescent COVID-19.

The chain recombines TRBV27 with TRBJ2-7, with TRBD1 matching 8 bases. With 5 bases clipped from V and 2 bases from J, the junction kept 5 bases outside the gene matches. The germline gives CDR1 MNHEY, CDR2 SMNVEV (reference sequence). The CDR3 runs 14 residues. The CDR3 sequence: CASSPRTGPYEQYF. In DNA, the CDR3 is TGTGCCAGCAGTCCCCGGACAGGGCCCTACGAGCAGTACTTC.

The chain employs TRBV6-1 and TRBJ1-2; 10 positions match TRBD1. Trimming cost V 2 bases and J 6 bases; bases outside gene matches: 9. The germline V gene has CDR1 MNHNS and CDR2 SASEGT. The CDR3 covers 16 residues. CDR3 sequence: CASSEWLGQGTNGYTF. The CDR3 nucleotides read TGTGCCAGCAGTGAATGGTTGGGACAGGGGACTAATGGCTACACCTTC.

The chain couples TRBV13 to TRBJ2-2, with 10 bases that match TRBD2. The length of the CDR3 is 15 residues. The J segment lost 7 bases and the V segment lost 3 bases, leaving 5 bases of the junction unmatched. Germline V gene data show CDR1 as PRHDT and CDR2 as FYEKMQ (reference sequence). The CDR3: CASSFIAGGFGELFF. CDR3 nucleotide sequence: TGTGCCAGCAGCTTCATAGCGGGAGGATTCGGGGAGCTGTTTTTT.

The chain employs TRBV18 and TRBJ2-2, with TRBD2 as a possible D gene (6 bases). Trimming left V 1 base short and J 0 bases short, with 24 bases between. This CDR3 contains 21 residues. Germline V lookup: CDR1 KGHSH, CDR2 LQKENI. CDR3 nucleotide sequence: TGTGCCAGCTCACCACGCCCAGGAGGAGGGAGAGTGAGTCCGAACACCGGGGAGCTGTTTTTT. Residues: CASSPRPGGGRVSPNTGELFF.

The V call is TRBV5-8, the J call TRBJ2-2; D is uncertain. Trimming pared 1 base from V and 9 bases from J, leaving 7 bases between. This CDR3 is built from 12 residues. Per the germline V gene, CDR1 is SGHTS and CDR2 is YDEGEE. The CDR3 DNA reads as TGTGCCAGCAGCTTGTCCTACCGGGAGCTGTTTTTT. Translated, it gives CASSLSYRELFF.

V gene TRBV5-6 combines with J gene TRBJ2-5; TRBD1 matches at 7 bases. With V trimmed by 1 base and J by 1 base, 4 bases remained unmatched. The CDR3 consists of 15 residues. Per germline, CDR1 SGHDT and CDR2 YYEEEE. The CDR3 DNA sequence: TGTGCCAGCAGCTTGTCTCACAGGGGCCAAGAGACCCAGTACTTC. It translates to CASSLSHRGQETQYF.

The rearrangement joins TRBV15 to TRBJ2-5; 11 bases match TRBD2. Germline V gene sequence: CDR1 LNHNV, CDR2 YYDKDF (reference sequence). The CDR3 consists of 16 residues. J was trimmed by 4 bases and V by 0 bases; bases with no gene match: 4. CDR3 loop: CATSRDLGLAGETQYF. CDR3 DNA sequence: TGTGCCACCAGCAGAGATCTTGGACTAGCGGGAGAGACCCAGTACTTC.

CDR3 bases: TGCAGTGCTAGTCCAATAGCGGGAGGGAGCACAGATACGCAGTATTTT. As protein: CSASPIAGGSTDTQYF. This sequence joins TRBV20-1 and TRBJ2-3; 11 bases map to TRBD2. Losses at the gene ends were 3 bases for V and 0 bases for J; bases not matched to a gene: 5. Germline CDR1 DFQATT, CDR2 SNEGSKA (reference sequence). This CDR3 has 16 residues.